This paragraph reports one T cell receptor beta chain. What it binds is unknown. The data derive from a study of CD8+ T cells in alopecia areata. Regarding the study as a whole: Normal skin's resident alphabeta T cells are sequenced alongside lesional scalp T cells. Clarity of TCR sharing across patients fell short of that in mice, possibly HLA-related.

Trimming took 0 bases from V and 0 from J, leaving 9 bases between them. The CDR3 runs 15 residues. CDR1 and CDR2 (germline): SGHNT, YYREEE (reference sequence). Sequencing used cDNA as its template, made by extracting RNA and reverse transcribing it. Produced via immunoSEQ multiplex PCR; TCRdb's table is partial and in-frame only. Here the sample spans roughly 100,000 clones, 45% to 60% being singletons. Cell sorting was applied to PBMCs, and CD4+ and CD8+ T cells were collected. The sample consisted of CD4+ T cells sorted from blood. The receptor was derived from a human donor in good health. The V and J genes are TRBV5-4 and TRBJ1-2; D unclear. DNA for the CDR3: TGTGCCAGCAGCTTGGTGTCACCAGCTAACTATGGCTACACCTTC. This gives the protein CASSLVSPANYGYTF.